This T cell receptor beta chain came from a study of blood T cell repertoires in COVID-19. Turning to the study itself: Acute-phase and convalescent COVID-19 samples originated in the United States, Italy and Spain. T cells, B-cell-depleted T cells, or PBMCs supplied cDNA or gDNA.

V dropped 3 bases and J dropped 7; count of bases not matched to a gene: 4. The CDR3 totals 14 residues. The V gene's germline CDR1 is SGHNT and CDR2 YYREEE (reference sequence). Original methodology: Amplification with reference gene primers provided the estimates of nucleated cell counts. The protocol was immunoSEQ multiplex PCR, while the TCRdb copy is restricted to in-frame clones and leaves out a portion. V, J and clone size reflect that table, while D and trimming were determined from the DNA. This repertoire shows approximately 52,000 clones, 70% to 90% found once; its top ten account for 1.3%.

V gene TRBV5-4 combines with J gene TRBJ1-4; the match to TRBD1 covers 9 bases. The sample consisted of peripheral blood. This TCR came from a man in his 60s with acute or convalescent COVID-19. DNA of the CDR3: TGTGCCAGCAGCTCCGGGACAGGGATTGAAAAACTGTTTTTT. Translating gives CASSSGTGIEKLFF.